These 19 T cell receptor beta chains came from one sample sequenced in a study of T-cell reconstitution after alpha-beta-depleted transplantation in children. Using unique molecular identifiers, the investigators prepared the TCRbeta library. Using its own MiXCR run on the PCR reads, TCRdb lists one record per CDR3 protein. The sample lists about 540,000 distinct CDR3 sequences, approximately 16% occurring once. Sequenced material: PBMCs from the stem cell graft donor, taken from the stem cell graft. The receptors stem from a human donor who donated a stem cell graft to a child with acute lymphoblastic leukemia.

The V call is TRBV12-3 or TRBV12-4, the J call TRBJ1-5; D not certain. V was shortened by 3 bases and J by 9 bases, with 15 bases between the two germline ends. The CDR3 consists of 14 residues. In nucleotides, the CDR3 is TGTGCCAGCAGTTTTAACAGCAGAAACCGGCCCCAGCATTTT. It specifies CASSFNSRNRPQHF.

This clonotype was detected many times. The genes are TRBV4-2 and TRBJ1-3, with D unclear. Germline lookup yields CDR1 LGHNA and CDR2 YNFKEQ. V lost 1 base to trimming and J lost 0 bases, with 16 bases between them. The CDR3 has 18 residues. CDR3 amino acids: CASSQVLARLSSGNTIYF. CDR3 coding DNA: TGTGCCAGCAGCCAAGTCCTAGCCAGGCTCTCCTCTGGAAACACCATATATTTT.

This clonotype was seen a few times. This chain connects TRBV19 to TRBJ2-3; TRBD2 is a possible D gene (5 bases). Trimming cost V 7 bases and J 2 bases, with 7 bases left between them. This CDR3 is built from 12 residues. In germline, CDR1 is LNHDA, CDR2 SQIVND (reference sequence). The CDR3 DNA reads TGTGCCAGTAACGGGGACACAGATACGCAGTATTTT. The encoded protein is CASNGDTDTQYF. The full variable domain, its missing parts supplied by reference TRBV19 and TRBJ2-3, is DGGITQSPKYLFRKEGQNVTLSCEQNLNHDAMYWYRQDPGQGLRLIYYSQIVNDFQKGDIAEGYSVSREKKESFPLTVTSAQKNPTAFYLCASNGDTDTQYFGPGTRLTVL.

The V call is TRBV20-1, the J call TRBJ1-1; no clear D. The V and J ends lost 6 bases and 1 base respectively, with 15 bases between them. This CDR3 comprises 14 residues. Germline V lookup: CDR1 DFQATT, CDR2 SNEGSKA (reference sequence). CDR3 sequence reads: CSAVDVGENTEAFF. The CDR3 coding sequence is TGCAGTGCAGTGGATGTGGGCGAGAACACTGAAGCTTTCTTT.

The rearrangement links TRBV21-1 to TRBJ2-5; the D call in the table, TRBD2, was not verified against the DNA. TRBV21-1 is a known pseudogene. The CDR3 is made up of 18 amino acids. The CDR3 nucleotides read TGTGCCAGCAGCATCCCGGGACTAGCGGGACACATGCCGGGGACCCAGTACTTC. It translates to CASSIPGLAGHMPGTQYF.

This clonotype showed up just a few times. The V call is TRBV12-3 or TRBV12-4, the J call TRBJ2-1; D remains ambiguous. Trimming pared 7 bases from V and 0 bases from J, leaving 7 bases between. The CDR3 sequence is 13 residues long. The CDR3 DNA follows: TGTGCCAGCAAGGGTACCTCCTACAATGAGCAGTTCTTC. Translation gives CASKGTSYNEQFF.

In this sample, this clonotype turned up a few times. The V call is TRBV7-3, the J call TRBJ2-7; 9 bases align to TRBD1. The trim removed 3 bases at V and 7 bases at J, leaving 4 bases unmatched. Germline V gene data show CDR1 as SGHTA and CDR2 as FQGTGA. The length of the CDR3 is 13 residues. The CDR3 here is CASSFNRGLEQYF. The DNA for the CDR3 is TGTGCCAGCAGCTTCAACAGGGGGCTTGAGCAGTACTTC.

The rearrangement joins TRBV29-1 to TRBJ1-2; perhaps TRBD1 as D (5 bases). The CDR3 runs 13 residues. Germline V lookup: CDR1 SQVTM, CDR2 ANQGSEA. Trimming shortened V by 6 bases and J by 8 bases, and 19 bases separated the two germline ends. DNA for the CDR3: TGCAGCGTGGGAGACTGGACACGGGGGGGCTACACCTTC. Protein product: CSVGDWTRGGYTF.

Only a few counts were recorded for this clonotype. CDR3 amino acids: CASSLVASPGTDTQYF. CDR3 DNA sequence: TGCGCCAGCAGCTTGGTAGCGTCGCCTGGCACAGATACGCAGTATTTT. The V and J genes are TRBV5-1 and TRBJ2-3, with D maybe TRBD2 (5 bases). Germline V lookup: CDR1 SGHRS, CDR2 YFSETQ. The V and J ends lost 0 bases and 1 base respectively, with 12 bases between them. This CDR3 region has 16 residues. Filled out from reference TRBV5-1 and TRBJ2-3, the complete variable domain reads KAGVTQTPRYLIKTRGQQVTLSCSPISGHRSVSWYQQTPGQGLQFLFEYFSETQRNKGNFPGRFSGRQFSNSRSEMNVSTLELGDSALYLCASSLVASPGTDTQYFGPGTRLTVL.

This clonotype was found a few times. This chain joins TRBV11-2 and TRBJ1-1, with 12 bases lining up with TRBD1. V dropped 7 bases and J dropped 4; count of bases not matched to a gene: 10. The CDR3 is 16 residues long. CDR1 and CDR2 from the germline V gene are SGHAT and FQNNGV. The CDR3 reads CASTPGTGGAFTEAFF. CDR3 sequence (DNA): TGTGCCAGCACCCCAGGGACAGGGGGCGCATTCACTGAAGCTTTCTTT.

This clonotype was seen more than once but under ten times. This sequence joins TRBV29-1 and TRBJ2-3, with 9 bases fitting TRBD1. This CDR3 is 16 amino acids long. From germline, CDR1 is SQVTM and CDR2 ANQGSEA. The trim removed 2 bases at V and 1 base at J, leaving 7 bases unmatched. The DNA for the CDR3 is TGCAGCGTTGAACTCACAGGGGGCGCCGGCACAGATACGCAGTATTTT. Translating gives CSVELTGGAGTDTQYF.

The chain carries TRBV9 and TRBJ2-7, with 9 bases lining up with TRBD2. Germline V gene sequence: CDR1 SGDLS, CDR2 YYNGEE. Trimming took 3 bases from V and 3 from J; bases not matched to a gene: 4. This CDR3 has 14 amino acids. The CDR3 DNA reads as TGTGCCAGCAGCGGTAGCGGGAGTGGCTACGAGCAGTACTTC. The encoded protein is CASSGSGSGYEQYF.

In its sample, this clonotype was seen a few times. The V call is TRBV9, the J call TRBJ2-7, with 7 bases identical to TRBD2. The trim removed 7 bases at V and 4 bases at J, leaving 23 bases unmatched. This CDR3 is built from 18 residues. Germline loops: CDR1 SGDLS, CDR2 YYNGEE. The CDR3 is CASAEPRQPNGGGYEQYF. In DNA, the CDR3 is TGTGCCAGCGCCGAGCCAAGACAGCCCAATGGGGGGGGATACGAGCAGTACTTC. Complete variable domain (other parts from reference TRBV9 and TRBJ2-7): DSGVTQTPKHLITATGQRVTLRCSPRSGDLSVYWYQQSLDQGLQFLIQYYNGEERAKGNILERFSAQQFPDLHSELNLSSLELGDSALYFCASAEPRQPNGGGYEQYFGPGTRLTVT.

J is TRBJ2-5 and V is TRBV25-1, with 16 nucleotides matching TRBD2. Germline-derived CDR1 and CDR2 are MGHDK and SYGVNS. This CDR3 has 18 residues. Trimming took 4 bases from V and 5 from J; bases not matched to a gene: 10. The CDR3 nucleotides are TGTGCCAGCAGTGGGATCCCGGGACTAGCGGGAGGGGCGGAGACCCAGTACTTC. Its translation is CASSGIPGLAGGAETQYF.

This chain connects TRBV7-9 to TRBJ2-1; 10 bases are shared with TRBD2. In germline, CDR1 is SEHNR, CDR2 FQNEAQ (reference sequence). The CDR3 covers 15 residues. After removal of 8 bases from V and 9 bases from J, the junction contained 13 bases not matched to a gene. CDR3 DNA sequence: TGTGCCAGCGCCACATACTCGGGACTAGCGTTTGAGCAGTTCTTC. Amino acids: CASATYSGLAFEQFF.

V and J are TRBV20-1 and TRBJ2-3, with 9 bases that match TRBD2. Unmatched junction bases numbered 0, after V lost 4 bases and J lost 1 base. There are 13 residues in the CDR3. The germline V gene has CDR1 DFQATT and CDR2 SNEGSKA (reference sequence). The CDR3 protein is CSAKREGTDTQYF. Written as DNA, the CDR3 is TGCAGTGCTAAGCGGGAGGGCACAGATACGCAGTATTTT.

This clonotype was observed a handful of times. The CDR3, as DNA: TGTGCCAGCAGCTTAACGGGCGGTGGCTACACCTTC. It yields the protein CASSLTGGGYTF. This sequence joins TRBV5-5 and TRBJ1-2; D unresolved. This CDR3 is 12 amino acids long. Germline CDR1 reads SGHKS; CDR2 reads YYEKEE (reference sequence). V was cut by 2 bases and J by 7 bases, with 9 bases left in between.

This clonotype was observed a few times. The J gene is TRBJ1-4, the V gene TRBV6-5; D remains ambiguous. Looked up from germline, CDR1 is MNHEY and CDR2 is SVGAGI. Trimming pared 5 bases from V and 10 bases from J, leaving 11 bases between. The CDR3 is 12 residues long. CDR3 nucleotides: TGTGCCAGCAGTCTCGGGTCGGGAAAACTGTTTTTT. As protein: CASSLGSGKLFF.

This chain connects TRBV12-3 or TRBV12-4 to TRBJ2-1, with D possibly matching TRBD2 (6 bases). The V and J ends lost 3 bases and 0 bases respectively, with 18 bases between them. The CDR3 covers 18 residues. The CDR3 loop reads CASSLGASVLSSYNEQFF. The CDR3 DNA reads TGTGCCAGCAGTTTGGGTGCTAGCGTTCTCAGCTCCTACAATGAGCAGTTCTTC.